This T cell receptor (beta chain) is drawn from a study of CD8 T cells in ankylosing spondylitis. Study-level points and caveats: In the blood and synovial fluid of reactive arthritis, some motif variants had been previously reported. Seemingly distinctive of ankylosing spondylitis blood was a TCR beta motif formed by eight highly homologous variants. CD8+ by phenotype, disease-linked clones were relatively rare in peripheral blood. Significantly higher representation of disease-linked clones was reported for matched ankylosing spondylitis synovial fluid.

TCRdb re-analysed the 5' RACE reads in MiXCR, keeping a single row per CDR3 protein. Of a few hundred thousand distinct CDR3 sequences in the sample, roughly 18% were seen once. The length of the CDR3 is 13 residues. Trimming took off 4 bases at V and 4 bases at J, with 10 bases between the two ends. The germline CDR1 and CDR2 sequences are LGHNA and YSLEER. Details on this clonotype: The target antigen is unknown.

Sequenced sample: blood, either unsorted or a sorted T cell fraction (not recorded which). This TCR derives from a male donor with ankylosing spondylitis or in good health (not recorded which). The chain carries TRBV4-3 and TRBJ1-1, with D possibly matching TRBD1 (6 bases). For the CDR3, the DNA is TGCGCCAGCAGCCTATACAGGGCCACTGAAGCTTTCTTT. It specifies CASSLYRATEAFF.